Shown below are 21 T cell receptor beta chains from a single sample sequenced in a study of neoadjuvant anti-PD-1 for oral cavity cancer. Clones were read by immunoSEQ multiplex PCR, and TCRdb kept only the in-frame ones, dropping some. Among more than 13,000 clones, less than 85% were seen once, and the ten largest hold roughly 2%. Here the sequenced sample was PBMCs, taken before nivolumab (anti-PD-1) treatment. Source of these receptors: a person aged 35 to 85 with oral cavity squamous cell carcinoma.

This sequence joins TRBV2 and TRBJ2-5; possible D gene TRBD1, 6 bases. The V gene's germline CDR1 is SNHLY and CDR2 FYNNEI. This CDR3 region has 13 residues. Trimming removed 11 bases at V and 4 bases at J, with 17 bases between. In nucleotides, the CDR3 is TGTGCCCGTTCGGGGCAGGGGAGAGAGACCCAGTACTTC. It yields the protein CARSGQGRETQYF.

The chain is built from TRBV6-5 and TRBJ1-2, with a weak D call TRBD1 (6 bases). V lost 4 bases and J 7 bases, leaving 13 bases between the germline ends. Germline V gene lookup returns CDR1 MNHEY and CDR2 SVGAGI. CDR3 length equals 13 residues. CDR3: CASSSAGVSGYTF. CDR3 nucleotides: TGTGCCAGCAGTTCGGCAGGGGTCTCTGGCTACACCTTC.

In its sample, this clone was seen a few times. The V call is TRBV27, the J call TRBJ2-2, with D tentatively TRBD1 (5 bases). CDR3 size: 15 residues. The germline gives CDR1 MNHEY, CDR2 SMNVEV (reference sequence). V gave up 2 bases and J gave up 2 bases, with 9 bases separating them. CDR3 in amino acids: CASSLVGDNTGELFF. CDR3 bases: TGTGCCAGCAGTTTAGTAGGGGATAACACCGGGGAGCTGTTTTTT.

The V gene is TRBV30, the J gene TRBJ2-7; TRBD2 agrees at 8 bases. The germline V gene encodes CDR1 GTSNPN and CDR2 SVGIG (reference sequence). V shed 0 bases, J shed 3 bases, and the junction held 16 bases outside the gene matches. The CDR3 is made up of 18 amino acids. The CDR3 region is CAWSVPPLLAGRFYEQYF. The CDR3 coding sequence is TGTGCCTGGAGTGTACCCCCACTGCTAGCGGGTCGTTTCTACGAGCAGTACTTC.

The CDR3 region has the DNA TGTGCCAGCAGAGTAAGCTACAATGAGCAGTTCTTC. Translating gives CASRVSYNEQFF. V and J are TRBV28 and TRBJ2-1; D is unclear. Germline V CDR1 and CDR2: MDHEN, SYDVKM. Between the trimmed V and J ends, which lost 6 bases and 3 bases, there was a span of 6 bases. The CDR3 spans 12 residues.

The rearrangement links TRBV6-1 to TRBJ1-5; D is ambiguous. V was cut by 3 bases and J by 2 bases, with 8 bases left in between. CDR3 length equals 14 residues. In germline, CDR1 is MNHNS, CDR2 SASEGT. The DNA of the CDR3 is TGTGCCAGCAGTGAGGGGTTTGGCAATCAGCCCCAGCATTTT. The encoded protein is CASSEGFGNQPQHF.

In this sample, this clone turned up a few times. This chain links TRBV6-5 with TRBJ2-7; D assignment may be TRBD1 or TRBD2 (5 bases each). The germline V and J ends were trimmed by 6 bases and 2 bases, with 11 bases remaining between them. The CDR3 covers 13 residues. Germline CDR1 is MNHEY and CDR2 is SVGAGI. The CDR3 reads CASSPGTAYEQYF. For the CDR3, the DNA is TGTGCCAGCAGCCCCGGGACGGCCTACGAGCAGTACTTC.

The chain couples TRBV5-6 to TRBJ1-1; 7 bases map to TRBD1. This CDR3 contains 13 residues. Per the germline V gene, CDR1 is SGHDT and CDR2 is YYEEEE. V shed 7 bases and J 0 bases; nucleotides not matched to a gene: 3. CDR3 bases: TGTGCCAGCCGGACAGGTATGAACACTGAAGCTTTCTTT. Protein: CASRTGMNTEAFF. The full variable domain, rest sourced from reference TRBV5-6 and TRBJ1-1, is DAGVTQSPTHLIKTRGQQVTLRCSPKSGHDTVSWYQQALGQGPQFIFQYYEEEERQRGNFPDRFSGHQFPNYSSELNVNALLLGDSALYLCASRTGMNTEAFFGQGTRLTVV.

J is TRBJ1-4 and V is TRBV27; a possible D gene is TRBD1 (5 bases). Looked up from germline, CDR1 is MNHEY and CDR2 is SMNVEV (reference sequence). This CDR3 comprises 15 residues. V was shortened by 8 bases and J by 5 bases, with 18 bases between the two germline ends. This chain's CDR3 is CASRPRGGRNEKLFF. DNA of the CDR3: TGTGCCAGCCGTCCTAGGGGCGGAAGAAATGAAAAACTGTTTTTT.

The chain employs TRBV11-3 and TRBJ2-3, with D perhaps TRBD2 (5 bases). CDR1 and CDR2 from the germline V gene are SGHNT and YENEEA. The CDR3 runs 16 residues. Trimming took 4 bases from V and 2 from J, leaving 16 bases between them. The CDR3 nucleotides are TGTGCCAGCAGCTCGCGGTTGGAGGACCTCACAGATACGCAGTATTTT. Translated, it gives CASSSRLEDLTDTQYF.

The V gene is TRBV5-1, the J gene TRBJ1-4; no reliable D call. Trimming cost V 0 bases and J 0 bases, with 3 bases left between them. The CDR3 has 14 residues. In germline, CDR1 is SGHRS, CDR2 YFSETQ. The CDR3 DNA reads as TGCGCCAGCAGCTTGGTTGCAACTAATGAAAAACTGTTTTTT. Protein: CASSLVATNEKLFF.

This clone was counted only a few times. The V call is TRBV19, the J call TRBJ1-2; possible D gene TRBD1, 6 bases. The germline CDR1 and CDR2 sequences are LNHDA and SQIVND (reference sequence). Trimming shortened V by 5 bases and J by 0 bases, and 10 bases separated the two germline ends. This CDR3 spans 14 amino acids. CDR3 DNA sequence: TGTGCCAGTAGTGAGGGGGGCTCTAACTATGGCTACACCTTC. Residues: CASSEGGSNYGYTF.

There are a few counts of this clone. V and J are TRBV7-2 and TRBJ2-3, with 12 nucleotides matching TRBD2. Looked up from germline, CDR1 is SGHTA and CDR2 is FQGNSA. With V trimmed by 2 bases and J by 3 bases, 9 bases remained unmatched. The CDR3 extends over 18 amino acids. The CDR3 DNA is TGTGCCAGCAGCTTATCGGCTAGCGGGGGGGCTAGGACAGATACGCAGTATTTT. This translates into CASSLSASGGARTDTQYF.

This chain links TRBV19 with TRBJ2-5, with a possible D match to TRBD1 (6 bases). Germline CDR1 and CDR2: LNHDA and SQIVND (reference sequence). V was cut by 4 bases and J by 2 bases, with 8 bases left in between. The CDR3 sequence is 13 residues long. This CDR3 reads CASSTDRQETQYF. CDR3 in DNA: TGTGCCAGTAGTACAGACAGGCAAGAGACCCAGTACTTC.

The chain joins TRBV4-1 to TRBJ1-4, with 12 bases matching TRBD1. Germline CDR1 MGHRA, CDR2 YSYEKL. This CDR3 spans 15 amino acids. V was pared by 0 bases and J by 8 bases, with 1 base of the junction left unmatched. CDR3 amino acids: CASSQEGQGAEKLFF. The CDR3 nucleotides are TGCGCCAGCAGCCAAGAGGGACAGGGGGCGGAAAAACTGTTTTTT.

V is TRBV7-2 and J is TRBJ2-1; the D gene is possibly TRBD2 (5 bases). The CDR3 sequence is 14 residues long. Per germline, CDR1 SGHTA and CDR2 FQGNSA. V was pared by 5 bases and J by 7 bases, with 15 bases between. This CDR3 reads CASSPGLTGNEQFF. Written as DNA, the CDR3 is TGTGCCAGCAGCCCTGGCCTGACGGGGAATGAGCAGTTCTTC.

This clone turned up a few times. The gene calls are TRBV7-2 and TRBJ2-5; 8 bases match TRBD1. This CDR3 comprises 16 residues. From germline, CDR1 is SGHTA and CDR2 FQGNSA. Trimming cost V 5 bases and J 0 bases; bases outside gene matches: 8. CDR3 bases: TGTGCCAGCAGCCCCGGACAGGGAGAGTACCAAGAGACCCAGTACTTC. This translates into CASSPGQGEYQETQYF.

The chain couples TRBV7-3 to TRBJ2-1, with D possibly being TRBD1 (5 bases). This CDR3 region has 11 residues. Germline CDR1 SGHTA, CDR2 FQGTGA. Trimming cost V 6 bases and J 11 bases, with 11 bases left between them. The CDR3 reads CASSNAGQQFF. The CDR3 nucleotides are TGTGCCAGCAGTAATGCAGGGCAGCAGTTCTTC.

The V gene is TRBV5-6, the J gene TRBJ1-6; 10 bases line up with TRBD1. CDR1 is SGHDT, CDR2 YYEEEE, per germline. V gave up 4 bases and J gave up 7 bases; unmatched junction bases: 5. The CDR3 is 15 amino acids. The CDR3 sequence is CASSTGQGSNSPLHF. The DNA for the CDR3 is TGTGCCAGCAGCACGGGACAGGGGTCGAATTCACCCCTCCACTTT.

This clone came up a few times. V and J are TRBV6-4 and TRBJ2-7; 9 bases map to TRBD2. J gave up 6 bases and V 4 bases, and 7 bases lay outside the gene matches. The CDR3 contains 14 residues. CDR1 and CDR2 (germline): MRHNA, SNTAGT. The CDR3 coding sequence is TGTGCCAGCAGTGTTACAGCGGGAGGTCGCGAGCAGTACTTC. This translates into CASSVTAGGREQYF.

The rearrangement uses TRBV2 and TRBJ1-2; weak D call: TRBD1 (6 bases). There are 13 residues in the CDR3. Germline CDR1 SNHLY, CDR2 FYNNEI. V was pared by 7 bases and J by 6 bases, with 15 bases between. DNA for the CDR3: TGTGCCAGCACCGGGACACCCGTCCATGGCTACACCTTC. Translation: CASTGTPVHGYTF.